The 14 T cell receptor beta chains in this list originate from one sample, sequenced in a study of blood T cells in healthy people across ages (dated by TCRdb to between 2015 and 2016). Library method: 5' RACE. Instrument used: Illumina HiSeq 2500. A second PCR of about 6 to 12 cycles was performed with a sample-barcoded 5' primer and a J-beta primer mix. TCRdb trimmed public reads at Q25 via fastp, called clones via MiXCR and kept in-frame beta chains. Identical CDR3 protein sequences are pooled into one entry, listed with their most common genes and DNA. This sample lists a few hundred thousand distinct CDR3 sequences; 27% were detected once. About 18% of the sample is taken by the ten largest. Source material: blood. These TCRs come from a woman in her 70s in good health.

The V gene is TRBV2, the J gene TRBJ2-6, with TRBD2 matching over 7 bases. CDR1 is SNHLY, CDR2 FYNNEI, per germline. With V trimmed by 2 bases and J by 0 bases, 4 bases remained unmatched. This CDR3 contains 17 residues. The CDR3 here is CASSERGGTSGANVLTF. The CDR3 region has the DNA TGTGCCAGCAGTGAAAGGGGAGGGACCTCTGGGGCCAACGTCCTGACTTTC.

The J gene is TRBJ2-5, the V gene TRBV12-3 or TRBV12-4; maybe TRBD2 (6 bases). Between the trimmed V and J ends, which lost 3 bases and 1 base, there was a span of 12 bases. CDR3 size: 15 residues. In DNA, the CDR3 is TGTGCCAGCAGTTTTTCGGAGCGGGCCCAAGAGACCCAGTACTTC. Translation: CASSFSERAQETQYF.

There are a few counts of this clonotype. The V call is TRBV6-5, the J call TRBJ2-5, with 7 nucleotides matching TRBD1. This CDR3 is 11 amino acids long. With 8 bases clipped from V and 11 bases from J, the junction kept 8 bases outside the gene matches. Germline CDR1 reads MNHEY; CDR2 reads SVGAGI. CDR3 sequence reads: CASARGREQYF. In nucleotides, the CDR3 is TGTGCCAGCGCGAGGGGGCGAGAGCAGTACTTC.

This clonotype was seen only once. The J gene is TRBJ2-5, the V gene TRBV3-1; a possible D gene is TRBD2 (5 bases). The J call may be faulty, since TRBJ2-7 better matches the DNA end. The V gene's germline CDR1 is LGHDT and CDR2 YNNKEL (reference sequence). The CDR3 spans 16 residues. CDR3 region: CASSQDRLAATYEQYF. CDR3 nucleotides: TGTGCCAGCAGCCAAGACCGTCTAGCAGCCACCTACGAGCAGTACTTC.

The chain combines TRBV27 with TRBJ1-4; 7 nucleotides align to TRBD1. V trimming: 0 bases; J trimming: 10 bases; junction bases outside the gene matches: 17. The CDR3 is 18 residues long. The germline V gene encodes CDR1 MNHEY and CDR2 SMNVEV (reference sequence). The CDR3, as DNA: TGTGCCAGCAGTTTATCTGGTGGAGGGGGGACAGTTCGTCGAAAACTGTTTTTT. This gives the protein CASSLSGGGGTVRRKLFF.

The chain couples TRBV18 to TRBJ2-2; 7 bases agree with TRBD1. In germline, CDR1 is KGHSH, CDR2 LQKENI. The CDR3 runs to 17 residues. The trim removed 4 bases at V and 0 bases at J, leaving 8 bases unmatched. CDR3 bases: TGTGCCAGCTCACTAAACGAGGGGGCGACGAACACCGGGGAGCTGTTTTTT. This translates into CASSLNEGATNTGELFF.

The chain carries TRBV12-3 or TRBV12-4 and TRBJ2-3; D is ambiguous. Trimming removed 5 bases at V and 4 bases at J, with 10 bases between. This CDR3 has 13 amino acids. This chain's CDR3 is CASSVIGPDTQYF. DNA of the CDR3: TGTGCCAGCAGTGTAATTGGCCCAGATACGCAGTATTTT.

The chain has TRBV7-2 and TRBJ1-2, with TRBD1 matching over 7 bases. CDR1 is SGHTA, CDR2 FQGNSA, per germline. Germline trimming cut 0 bases from V and 7 bases from J; bases unmatched to any gene: 14. The CDR3 extends over 17 amino acids. The CDR3 reads CASSLAQITGVSRGYTF. CDR3 bases: TGTGCCAGCAGCTTAGCCCAAATCACAGGGGTATCTCGTGGCTACACCTTC.

The V call is TRBV12-3 or TRBV12-4, the J call TRBJ2-1; 13 bases line up with TRBD2. The CDR3 is 14 residues long. With 6 bases clipped from V and 7 bases from J, the junction kept 3 bases outside the gene matches. The CDR3 reads CASSRTSGGNEQFF. CDR3 coding DNA: TGTGCCAGCAGCAGGACTAGCGGGGGTAATGAGCAGTTCTTC.

This clonotype was observed a handful of times. The chain couples TRBV5-1 to TRBJ2-5; possible D gene TRBD1, 6 bases. CDR3 length: 16 residues. Trimming removed 0 bases from V and 7 bases from J, with 19 bases in between. Germline CDR1 is SGHRS and CDR2 is YFSETQ. The chain's CDR3 is CASSLAGQGNLGTQYF. In DNA, the CDR3 is TGCGCCAGCAGCTTGGCCGGGCAGGGGAATTTGGGGACCCAGTACTTC.

V gene TRBV18 combines with J gene TRBJ1-1; a weak D match, TRBD1 (5 bases). CDR3 length: 13 amino acids. The V gene's germline CDR1 is KGHSH and CDR2 LQKENI. V was clipped by 8 bases and J by 1 base, with 11 bases between them. Here the CDR3 reads CASRSGTNTEAFF. In nucleotides, the CDR3 is TGTGCCAGCCGATCCGGGACGAACACTGAAGCTTTCTTT.

Remarks on this clonotype: The DNA is omitted, as the CDR3 cannot be located on it reliably, and the CDR3 follows TCRdb's listing. This chain connects TRBV20-1 to TRBJ2-3; the table's D call TRBD1 went unverified against the DNA. CDR1 and CDR2 (germline): DFQATT, SNEGSKA (reference sequence). Both ends counted, the CDR3 spans 17 residues. The CDR3 protein is CSARVGSGTGGTDTQYF.

This clonotype was counted between two and nine times. The DNA of the CDR3 is TGCAGTGCCCAGAGGGCTAGCGGGGGGTTACCCTCCTACGAGCAGTACTTC. Translated, it gives CSAQRASGGLPSYEQYF. The V and J genes are TRBV20-1 and TRBJ2-7; 11 bases align to TRBD2. This CDR3 has 17 residues. The V segment lost 6 bases and the J segment 0 bases; nucleotides outside the gene matches: 13. CDR1 and CDR2 from the germline V gene are DFQATT and SNEGSKA (reference sequence).

This sequence joins TRBV27 and TRBJ2-5, with 7 bases aligning to TRBD2. V shed 6 bases and J 0 bases; nucleotides not matched to a gene: 1. The CDR3 runs 13 residues. Germline CDR1 and CDR2: MNHEY and SMNVEV (reference sequence). Here the CDR3 reads CASSGTNQETQYF. The CDR3 DNA reads TGTGCCAGCAGCGGGACTAACCAAGAGACCCAGTACTTC.